These 2 T cell receptor beta chains originate from one sample sequenced in a study of blood T cell repertoires in COVID-19. Method: immunoSEQ multiplex PCR; TCRdb's copy keeps in-frame clones and lacks some. This repertoire shows about 64,000 clones, nearly 90% found once; its top ten account for around 4.2%. Sample: peripheral blood. Receptors were obtained from a man in his 70s with acute or convalescent COVID-19.

CDR3 bases: TGTGCCAGTAGCGCGGGACTAGCGGGGTACACAGATACGCAGTATTTT. It is translated as CASSAGLAGYTDTQYF. The J gene is TRBJ2-3, the V gene TRBV19; 13 bases map to TRBD2. This CDR3 is 16 amino acids long. The germline V gene has CDR1 LNHDA and CDR2 SQIVND (reference sequence). Trimming cost V 6 bases and J 2 bases; bases outside gene matches: 5. The variable domain in full, with the rest retrieved from reference TRBV19 and TRBJ2-3, is DGGITQSPKYLFRKEGQNVTLSCEQNLNHDAMYWYRQDPGQGLRLIYYSQIVNDFQKGDIAEGYSVSREKKESFPLTVTSAQKNPTAFYLCASSAGLAGYTDTQYFGPGTRLTVL.

CDR3 coding DNA: TGTGCCAGCAGTCGAGAGAAATTGAACACTGAAGCTTTCTTT. Protein sequence: CASSREKLNTEAFF. The V and J genes are TRBV2 and TRBJ1-1; D is unclear. The germline V gene has CDR1 SNHLY and CDR2 FYNNEI. V lost 5 bases and J 0 bases, leaving 10 bases between the germline ends. This CDR3 spans 14 amino acids.